This TCR beta chain was identified in a study of cytomegalovirus exposure and HLA in healthy donors. In the PCR, 60 Vbeta and 13 Jbeta primers were used. Assay: immunoSEQ multiplex PCR; the TCRdb copy retains only in-frame clones and omits some. The sample shows approximately 100,000 clones, about 70% of them seen only once. The CDR3 extends over 10 amino acids. CDR1 DFQATT and CDR2 SNEGSKA come from the germline V gene (reference sequence). V lost 5 bases and J 5 bases, leaving 7 bases between the germline ends. The V gene is TRBV20-1, the J gene TRBJ2-7; D is uncertain. The specimen sequenced was PBMCs. The sequence was collected from a man aged 45-65 years in good health and CMV-seropositive. This CDR3 reads CSASNNEQYF. Here the CDR3 DNA reads TGCAGTGCTTCGAACAACGAGCAGTACTTC.